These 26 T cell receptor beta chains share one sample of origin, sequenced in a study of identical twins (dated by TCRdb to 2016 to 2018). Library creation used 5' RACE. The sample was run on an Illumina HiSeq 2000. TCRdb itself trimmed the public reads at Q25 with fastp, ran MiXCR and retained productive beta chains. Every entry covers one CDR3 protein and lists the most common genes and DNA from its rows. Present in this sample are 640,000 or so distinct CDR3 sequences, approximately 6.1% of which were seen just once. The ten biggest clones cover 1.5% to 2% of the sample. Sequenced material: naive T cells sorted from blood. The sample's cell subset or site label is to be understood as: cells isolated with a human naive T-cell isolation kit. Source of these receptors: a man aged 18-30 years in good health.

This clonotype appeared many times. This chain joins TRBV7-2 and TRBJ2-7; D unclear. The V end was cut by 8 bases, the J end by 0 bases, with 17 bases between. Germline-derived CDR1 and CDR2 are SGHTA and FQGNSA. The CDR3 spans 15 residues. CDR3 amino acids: CASRLASLGSYEQYV. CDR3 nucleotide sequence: TGTGCCAGCCGGCTGGCTAGTCTGGGCTCCTACGAGCAGTACGTC.

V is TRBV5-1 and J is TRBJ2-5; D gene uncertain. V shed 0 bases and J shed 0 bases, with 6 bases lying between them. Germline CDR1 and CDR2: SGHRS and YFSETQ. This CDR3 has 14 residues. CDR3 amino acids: CASSLGAHQETQYF. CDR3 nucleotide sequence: TGCGCCAGCAGCTTGGGGGCCCACCAAGAGACCCAGTACTTC.

Here the CDR3 reads CASSLTPWQGKEKLFF. The CDR3 DNA reads TGTGCCAGCAGCTTAACCCCTTGGCAGGGGAAGGAAAAACTGTTTTTT. The chain links TRBV27 to TRBJ1-4; perhaps TRBD1 as D (6 bases). From germline, CDR1 is MNHEY and CDR2 SMNVEV (reference sequence). CDR3 length: 16 amino acids. The V end was cut by 6 bases, the J end by 8 bases, with 22 bases between.

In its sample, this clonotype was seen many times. The DNA for the CDR3 is TGCAGTGCTAGGTTAGGCGAGCAGTTCTTC. Translating it yields CSARLGEQFF. The J gene is TRBJ2-1, the V gene TRBV20-1; D not certain. The CDR3 consists of 10 residues. The germline gives CDR1 DFQATT, CDR2 SNEGSKA (reference sequence). Trimming removed 3 bases at V and 10 bases at J, with 7 bases between.

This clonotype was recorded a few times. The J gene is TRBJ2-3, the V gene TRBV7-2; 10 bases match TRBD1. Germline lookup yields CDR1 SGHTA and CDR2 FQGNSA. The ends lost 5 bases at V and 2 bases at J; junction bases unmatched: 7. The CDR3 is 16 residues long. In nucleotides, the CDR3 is TGTGCCAGCAGCCCCGGGACAGGGGACCACACAGATACGCAGTATTTT. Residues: CASSPGTGDHTDTQYF.

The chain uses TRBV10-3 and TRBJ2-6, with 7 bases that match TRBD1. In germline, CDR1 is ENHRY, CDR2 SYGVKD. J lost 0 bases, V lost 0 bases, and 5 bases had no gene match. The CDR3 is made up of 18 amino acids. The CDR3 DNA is TGTGCCATCAGTGAGTCCGGGACAGCAAACTCTGGGGCCAACGTCCTGACTTTC. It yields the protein CAISESGTANSGANVLTF.

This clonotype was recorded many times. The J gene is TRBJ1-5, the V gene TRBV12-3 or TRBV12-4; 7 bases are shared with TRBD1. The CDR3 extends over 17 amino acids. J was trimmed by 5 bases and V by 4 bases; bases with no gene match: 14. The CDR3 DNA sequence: TGTGCCAGCAGTTCCGGGCAGGGGGGCATCAGGGATCAGCCCCAGCATTTT. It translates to CASSSGQGGIRDQPQHF.

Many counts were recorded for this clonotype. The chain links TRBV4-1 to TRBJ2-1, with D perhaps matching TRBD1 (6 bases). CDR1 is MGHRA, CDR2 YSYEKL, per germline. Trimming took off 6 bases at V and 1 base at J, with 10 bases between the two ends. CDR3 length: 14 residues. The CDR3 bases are TGCGCCAGCAGGGGGGCAGGGTCCTACAATGAGCAGTTCTTC. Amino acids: CASRGAGSYNEQFF.

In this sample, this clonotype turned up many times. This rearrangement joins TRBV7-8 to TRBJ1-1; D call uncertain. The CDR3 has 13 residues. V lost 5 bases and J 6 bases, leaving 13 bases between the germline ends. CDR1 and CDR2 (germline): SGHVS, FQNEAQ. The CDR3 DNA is TGTGCCAGCAGCCACCAAACGAGGGCTGAAGCTTTCTTT. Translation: CASSHQTRAEAFF.

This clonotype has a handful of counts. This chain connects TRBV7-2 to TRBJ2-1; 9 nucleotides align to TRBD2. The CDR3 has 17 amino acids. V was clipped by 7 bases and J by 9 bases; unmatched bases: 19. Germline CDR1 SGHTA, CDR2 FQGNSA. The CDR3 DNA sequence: TGTGCCAGCACCTCACCTATTACTAGCGGGTGGGTGGTTGAGCAGTTCTTC. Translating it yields CASTSPITSGWVVEQFF.

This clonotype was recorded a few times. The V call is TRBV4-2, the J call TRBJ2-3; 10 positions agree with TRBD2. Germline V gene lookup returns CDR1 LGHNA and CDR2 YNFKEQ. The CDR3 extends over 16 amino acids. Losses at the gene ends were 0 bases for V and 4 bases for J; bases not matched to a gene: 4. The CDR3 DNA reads TGTGCCAGCAGCCAAGATCGAAGCGGGAGGGCAGATACGCAGTATTTT. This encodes CASSQDRSGRADTQYF.

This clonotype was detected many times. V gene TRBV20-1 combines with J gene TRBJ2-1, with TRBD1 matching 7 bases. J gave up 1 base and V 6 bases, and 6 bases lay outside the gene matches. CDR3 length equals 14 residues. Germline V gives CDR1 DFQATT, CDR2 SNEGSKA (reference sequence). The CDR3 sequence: CSAHPGGSYNEQFF. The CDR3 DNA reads TGCAGTGCGCACCCAGGGGGTTCCTACAATGAGCAGTTCTTC.

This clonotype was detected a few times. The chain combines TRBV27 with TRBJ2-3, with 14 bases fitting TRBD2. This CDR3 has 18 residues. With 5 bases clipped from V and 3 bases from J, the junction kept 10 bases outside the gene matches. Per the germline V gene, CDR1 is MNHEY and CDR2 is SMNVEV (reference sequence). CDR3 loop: CASSMLSGTSGRTDTQYF. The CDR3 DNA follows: TGTGCCAGCAGTATGCTTTCCGGGACTAGCGGGAGAACAGATACGCAGTATTTT.

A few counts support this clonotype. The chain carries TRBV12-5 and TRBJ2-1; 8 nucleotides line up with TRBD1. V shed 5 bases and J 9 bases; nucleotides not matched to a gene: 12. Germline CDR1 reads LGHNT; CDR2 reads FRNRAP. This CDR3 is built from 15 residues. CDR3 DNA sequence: TGTGCTAGTGGTCCAGCCGGGACAGGTATCAGTGAGCAGTTCTTC. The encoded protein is CASGPAGTGISEQFF.

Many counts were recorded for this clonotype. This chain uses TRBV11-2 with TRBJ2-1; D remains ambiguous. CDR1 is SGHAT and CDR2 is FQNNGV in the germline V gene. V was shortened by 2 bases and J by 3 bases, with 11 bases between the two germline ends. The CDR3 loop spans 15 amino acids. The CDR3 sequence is CASSLKGPLYNEQFF. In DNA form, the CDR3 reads TGTGCCAGCAGCTTAAAGGGCCCCCTCTACAATGAGCAGTTCTTC.

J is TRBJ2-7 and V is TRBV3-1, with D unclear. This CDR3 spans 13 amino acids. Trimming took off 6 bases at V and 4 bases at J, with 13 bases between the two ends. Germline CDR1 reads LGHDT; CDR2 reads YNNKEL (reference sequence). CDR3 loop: CASREAGTYEQYF. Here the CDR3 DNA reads TGTGCCAGCAGAGAAGCAGGAACTTACGAGCAGTACTTC.

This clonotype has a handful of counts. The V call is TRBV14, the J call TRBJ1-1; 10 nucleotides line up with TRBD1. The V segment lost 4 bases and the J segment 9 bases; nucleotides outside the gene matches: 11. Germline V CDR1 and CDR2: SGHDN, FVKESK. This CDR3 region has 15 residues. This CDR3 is CASSRTRDRGEKAFF. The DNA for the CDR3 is TGTGCCAGCAGCCGAACCCGGGACAGGGGAGAGAAAGCTTTCTTT. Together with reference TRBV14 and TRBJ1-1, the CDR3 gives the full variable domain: EAGVTQFPSHSVIEKGQTVTLRCDPISGHDNLYWYRRVMGKEIKFLLHFVKESKQDESGMPNNRFLAERTGGTYSTLKVQPAELEDSGVYFCASSRTRDRGEKAFFGQGTRLTVV.

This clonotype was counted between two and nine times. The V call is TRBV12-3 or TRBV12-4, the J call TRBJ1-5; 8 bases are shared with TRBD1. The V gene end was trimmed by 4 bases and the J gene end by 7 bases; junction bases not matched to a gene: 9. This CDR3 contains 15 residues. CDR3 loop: CASSSRTGFEQPQHF. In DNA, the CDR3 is TGTGCCAGCAGTTCCCGGACAGGGTTTGAGCAGCCCCAGCATTTT.

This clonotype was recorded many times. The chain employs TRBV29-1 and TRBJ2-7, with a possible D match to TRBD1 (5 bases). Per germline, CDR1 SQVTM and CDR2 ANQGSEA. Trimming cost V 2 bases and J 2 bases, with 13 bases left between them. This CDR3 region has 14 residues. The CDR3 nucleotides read TGCAGCGTTGAACTCAGGGCTCACCCCTACGAGCAGTACTTC. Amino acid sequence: CSVELRAHPYEQYF.

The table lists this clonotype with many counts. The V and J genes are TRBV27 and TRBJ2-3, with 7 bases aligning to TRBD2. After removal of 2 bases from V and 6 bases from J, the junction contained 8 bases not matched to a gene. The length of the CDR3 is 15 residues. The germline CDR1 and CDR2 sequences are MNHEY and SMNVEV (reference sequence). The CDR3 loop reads CASSLTTSLLDTQYF. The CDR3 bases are TGTGCCAGCAGTTTAACGACTAGCCTATTGGATACGCAGTATTTT.

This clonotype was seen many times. This CDR3 reads CASSYSFGELFF. The CDR3 coding sequence is TGTGCCAGCAGTTACAGTTTCGGGGAGCTGTTTTTT. The chain links TRBV6-2 or TRBV6-3 to TRBJ2-2; D remains ambiguous. This CDR3 contains 12 residues. V shed 2 bases and J shed 7 bases, with 5 bases lying between them. Germline lookup yields CDR1 MNHEY and CDR2 SVGEGT.

CDR3 in DNA: TGTGCCAGCAGCTCACAGGGGGCATGGAGAGATACGCAGTATTTT. Its translation: CASSSQGAWRDTQYF. The chain carries TRBV13 and TRBJ2-3; 9 bases are a match to TRBD1. V was clipped by 4 bases and J by 5 bases; unmatched bases: 7. Germline V gene data show CDR1 as PRHDT and CDR2 as FYEKMQ (reference sequence). The CDR3 consists of 15 residues.

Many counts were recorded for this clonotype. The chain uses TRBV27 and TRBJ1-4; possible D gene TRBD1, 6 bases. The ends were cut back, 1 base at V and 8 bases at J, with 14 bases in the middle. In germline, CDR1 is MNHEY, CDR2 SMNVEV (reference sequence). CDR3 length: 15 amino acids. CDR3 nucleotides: TGTGCCAGCAGTTTATGGGCAGGGGATGGCGAAAAACTGTTTTTT. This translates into CASSLWAGDGEKLFF.

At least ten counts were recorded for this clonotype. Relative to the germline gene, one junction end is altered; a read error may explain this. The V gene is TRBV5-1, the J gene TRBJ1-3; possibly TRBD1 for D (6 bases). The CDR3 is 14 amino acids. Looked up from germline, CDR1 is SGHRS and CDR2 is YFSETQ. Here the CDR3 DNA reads TGTGCCAGCAGCTTAACAGGGACTGGAAACACCATATATTTT. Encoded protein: CASSLTGTGNTIYF.

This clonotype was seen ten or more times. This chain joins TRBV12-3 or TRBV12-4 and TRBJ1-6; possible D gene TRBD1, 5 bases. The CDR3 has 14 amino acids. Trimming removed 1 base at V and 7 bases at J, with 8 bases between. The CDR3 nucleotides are TGTGCCAGCAGTTTAGTTGGGGGGAATTCACCCCTCCACTTT. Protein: CASSLVGGNSPLHF.

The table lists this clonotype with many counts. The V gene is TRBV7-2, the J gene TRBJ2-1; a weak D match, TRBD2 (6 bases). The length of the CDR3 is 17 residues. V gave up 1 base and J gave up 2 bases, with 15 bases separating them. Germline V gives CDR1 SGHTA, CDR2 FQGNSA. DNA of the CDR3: TGTGCCAGCAGCTTAGGGGGAGGAGCGGTGCCCTACAATGAGCAGTTCTTC. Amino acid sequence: CASSLGGGAVPYNEQFF.